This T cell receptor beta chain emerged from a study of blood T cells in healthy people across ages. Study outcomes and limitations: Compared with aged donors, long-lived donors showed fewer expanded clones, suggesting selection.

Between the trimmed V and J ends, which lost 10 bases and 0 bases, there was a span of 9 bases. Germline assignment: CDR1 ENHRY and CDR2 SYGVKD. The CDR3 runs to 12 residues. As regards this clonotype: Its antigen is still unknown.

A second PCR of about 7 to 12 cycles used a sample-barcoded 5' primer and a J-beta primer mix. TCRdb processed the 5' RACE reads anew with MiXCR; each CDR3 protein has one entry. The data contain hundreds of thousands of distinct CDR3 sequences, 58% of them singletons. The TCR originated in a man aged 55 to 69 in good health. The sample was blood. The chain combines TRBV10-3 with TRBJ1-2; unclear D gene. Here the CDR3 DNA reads TGTGCCAGCTCAAACGCTAACTATGGCTACACCTTC. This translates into CASSNANYGYTF.